The 10 T cell receptor beta chains in this list originate from one sample, sequenced in a study of cytomegalovirus exposure and HLA in healthy donors. The PCR contained 60 Vbeta and 13 Jbeta primers. Clones were read by immunoSEQ multiplex PCR, and TCRdb kept only the in-frame ones, dropping some. The sample has 150,000 to 200,000 clones; 75% to 90% are singletons. The sequenced sample was PBMCs. The origin of the receptors is a man aged 45-65 years in good health and CMV-seropositive.

The gene calls are TRBV13 and TRBJ2-3, with 16 bases fitting TRBD2. The CDR3 is 16 amino acids. Germline V lookup: CDR1 PRHDT, CDR2 FYEKMQ (reference sequence). J was trimmed by 5 bases and V by 5 bases; bases with no gene match: 4. The chain's CDR3 is CASSKGLAGGGDTQYF. The CDR3 DNA is TGTGCCAGCAGCAAGGGACTAGCGGGAGGGGGAGATACGCAGTATTTT.

This clone has more than one count but fewer than ten. This chain connects TRBV11-2 to TRBJ2-3; D remains ambiguous. The CDR3 sequence is 14 residues long. The V end lost 3 bases, the J end lost 5 bases, and 12 bases lay between the germline ends. Germline V gene sequence: CDR1 SGHAT, CDR2 FQNNGV. In DNA form, the CDR3 reads TGTGCCAGCAGCTTGTCGCGTGCGGAAGATACGCAGTATTTT. Translation: CASSLSRAEDTQYF.

The V call is TRBV11-3, the J call TRBJ2-1; 8 bases fit TRBD2. Per the germline V gene, CDR1 is SGHNT and CDR2 is YENEEA. The CDR3 extends over 15 amino acids. J was trimmed by 1 base and V by 4 bases; bases with no gene match: 3. For the CDR3, the DNA is TGTGCCAGCAGCTCCGGGGGGGAATCCTACAATGAGCAGTTCTTC. It encodes CASSSGGESYNEQFF.

This clone was detected only a few times. The chain employs TRBV6-5 and TRBJ1-2, with 11 bases lining up with TRBD1. J gave up 4 bases and V 6 bases, and 7 bases lay outside the gene matches. Per germline, CDR1 MNHEY and CDR2 SVGAGI. The length of the CDR3 is 15 residues. The CDR3 coding sequence is TGTGCCAGCAGCCTTACCGGACAGGGGGCCTATGGCTACACCTTC. It translates to CASSLTGQGAYGYTF.

This clone was observed once. V usage is TRBV13 and J usage is TRBJ2-5; 11 nucleotides agree with TRBD2. Germline V gene data show CDR1 as PRHDT and CDR2 as FYEKMQ (reference sequence). CDR3 length equals 18 residues. Trimming at V came to 1 base and at J to 3 bases, leaving 10 bases not matched to a gene. The CDR3 region is CASSLAPTTSGGEETQYF. Here the CDR3 DNA reads TGTGCCAGCAGCTTAGCCCCTACTACTAGCGGGGGAGAAGAGACCCAGTACTTC.

The chain employs TRBV5-4 and TRBJ2-7; D not resolved. The CDR3 is made up of 13 amino acids. Trimming left V 0 bases short and J 5 bases short, with 9 bases between. The germline V gene has CDR1 SGHNT and CDR2 YYREEE (reference sequence). The CDR3 DNA reads TGTGCCAGCAGCTTGGGTACGCGCCACGAGCAGTACTTC. This translates into CASSLGTRHEQYF. Complete variable domain (other parts from reference TRBV5-4 and TRBJ2-7): ETGVTQSPTHLIKTRGQQVTLRCSSQSGHNTVSWYQQALGQGPQFIFQYYREEENGRGNFPPRFSGLQFPNYSSELNVNALELDDSALYLCASSLGTRHEQYFGPGTRLTVT.

A single count supports this clone. V is TRBV28 and J is TRBJ2-2; 9 bases fit TRBD1. Trimming removed 5 bases from V and 6 bases from J; junction bases left unmatched: 7. This CDR3 contains 15 residues. Germline V gene data show CDR1 as MDHEN and CDR2 as SYDVKM. CDR3: CASSSDGQGPGELFF. For the CDR3, the DNA is TGTGCCAGCAGTAGTGATGGACAGGGGCCCGGGGAGCTGTTTTTT.

The rearrangement joins TRBV7-9 to TRBJ1-3; D is perhaps TRBD1 (5 bases). This CDR3 has 17 amino acids. The germline gives CDR1 SEHNR, CDR2 FQNEAQ (reference sequence). V was cut by 2 bases and J by 3 bases, with 17 bases left in between. In DNA, the CDR3 is TGTGCCAGCAGCTTATTAGCACAGGCAACTTATGGAAACACCATATATTTT. Encoded protein: CASSLLAQATYGNTIYF.

V is TRBV30 and J is TRBJ2-3; D perhaps matches TRBD1 (5 bases). The CDR3 contains 15 residues. Per germline, CDR1 GTSNPN and CDR2 SVGIG (reference sequence). V dropped 7 bases and J dropped 6 bases, with 23 bases sitting between them. The CDR3 here is CAFPLPTRRGDTQYF. In DNA, the CDR3 is TGTGCCTTTCCCCTACCCACGCGTAGGGGCGATACGCAGTATTTT.

This clone appeared a single time. The chain uses TRBV6-5 and TRBJ1-2; no firm D call. With 6 bases removed from V and 4 bases from J, the gap between germline ends came to 6 bases. Germline CDR1 and CDR2: MNHEY and SVGAGI. The CDR3 runs to 11 residues. The CDR3 DNA reads TGTGCCAGCAGGGCCTCCTATGGCTACACCTTC. This codes for CASRASYGYTF.